These T cell receptor beta chains were read from a single sample in a study of blood T cell repertoires in COVID-19. Sequenced by immunoSEQ multiplex PCR; TCRdb stores in-frame clones only, minus some. The sample has around 77,000 clones; roughly nine tenths are singletons. Input material: peripheral blood. These receptors came from a woman of 80 years or more with active or convalescent COVID-19. Both conserved end residues are part of each CDR3. The D gene is left open where the match is weak. Clone size is shown for a subset of rows, as once, few, many or a class of expanded clone.

D gene	V gene	J gene	clone size	CDR3 DNA	CDR3 protein
TRBD1	TRBV7-3	TRBJ2-7	-	TGTGCCAGCAGCCAAGCCGGGACAGGGGGCTTTTACGAGCAGTACTTC	CASSQAGTGGFYEQYF
TRBD1	TRBV4-2	TRBJ1-2	-	TGTGCCAGCAGCCAATCCGGGACAGGGGGCGGCTATGGCTACACCTTC	CASSQSGTGGGYGYTF
-	TRBV4-1	TRBJ1-4	-	TGCGCCAGCAGCCAAGGGTTGAGAGCAACTAATGAAAAACTGTTTTTT	CASSQGLRATNEKLFF
TRBD2	TRBV27	TRBJ2-5	-	TGTGCCAGCAGTCGACTAGCGGGGGTCGGAGAGACCCAGTACTTC	CASSRLAGVGETQYF
TRBD1	TRBV7-8	TRBJ2-7	few	TGTGCCAGCAGCCCGGACAGGGGAAACTACGAGCAGTACTTC	CASSPDRGNYEQYF
TRBD1	TRBV2	TRBJ1-5	-	TGTGCCAGCAAGGAAAGGGGGCCTAGCAATCAGCCCCAGCATTTT	CASKERGPSNQPQHF
-	TRBV6-5	TRBJ1-1	-	TGTGCCAGCACGTTTAAGAACACTGAAGCTTTCTTT	CASTFKNTEAFF
-	TRBV9	TRBJ1-3	-	TGTGCCAGCAGTCCCAGGGCCATATATTTT	CASSPRAIYF
TRBD1	TRBV5-1	TRBJ1-4	-	TGCGCCAGCACCTCAGCAGGGGGCGAGGGTGAAAAACTGTTTTTT	CASTSAGGEGEKLFF
-	TRBV28	TRBJ2-7	-	TGTGCCAGCAGGGCACAGACCTACGAGCAGTACTTC	CASRAQTYEQYF
-	TRBV9	TRBJ1-1	-	TGTGCCAGCAGCGACGGACAGACCACATGGAACACTGAAGCTTTCTTT	CASSDGQTTWNTEAFF
-	TRBV19	TRBJ2-1	once	TGTGCCAGTAGTCCCCAACAGGGAAGGGCCTACAATGAGCAGTTCTTC	CASSPQQGRAYNEQFF
TRBD2	TRBV7-9	TRBJ2-1	-	TGTGCCAGCAGCTCCAGACTAGCGGGGGCCGAGGATGAGCAGTTCTTC	CASSSRLAGAEDEQFF
-	TRBV25-1	TRBJ1-4	-	TGTGCCAGCAGTGACGTAGGGGCGGGGGCAGGAGAAAAACTGTTTTTT	CASSDVGAGAGEKLFF
-	TRBV20-1	TRBJ2-1	-	TGCAGTCAGGGGTTGGACAATGAGCAGTTCTTC	CSQGLDNEQFF
-	TRBV9	TRBJ2-1	-	TGTGCCAGCAGCGTAGCCAGCGCTGGGAATGAGCAGTTCTTC	CASSVASAGNEQFF
-	TRBV5-4	TRBJ2-5	-	TGTGCCAGCAGCTTGGGGTCAGACCAAGAGACCCAGTACTTC	CASSLGSDQETQYF
-	TRBV12-3/TRBV12-4	TRBJ1-2	-	TGTGCCAGCAGTTCGAGGGGGGGCTACACCTTC	CASSSRGGYTF
TRBD1	TRBV6-6	TRBJ2-7	-	TGTGCCAGCAGTTACTGGCTGGACAGGCCCACCTACGAGCAGTACTTC	CASSYWLDRPTYEQYF
-	TRBV15	TRBJ1-2	-	TGTGCCACCAGCAGAGGGATCTCGACAGGAGCTAACTATGGCTACACCTTC	CATSRGISTGANYGYTF
-	TRBV5-5	TRBJ2-5	-	TGTGCCAGCAGCTTGGTAGCCACCCAAGAGACCCAGTACTTC	CASSLVATQETQYF
TRBD1	TRBV10-1	TRBJ1-5	-	TGCGCCAGCAGTGCTGCCATACGGGACAGGACTTCGGGCAATCAGCCCCAGCATTTT	CASSAAIRDRTSGNQPQHF
TRBD1	TRBV6-2/TRBV6-3	TRBJ1-6	-	TGTGCCAGCAGTTACGTGACAGGGGCCGGGATTTCACCCCTCCACTTT	CASSYVTGAGISPLHF
-	TRBV14	TRBJ1-3	-	TGTGCCAGCAGCCAAGAAACGGCTGGAAACACCATATATTTT	CASSQETAGNTIYF
TRBD1	TRBV5-6	TRBJ2-4	-	TGTGCCAGCAGGCTGGGACAGACCCTAACCAAAAACATTCAGTACTTC	CASRLGQTLTKNIQYF
-	TRBV6-1	TRBJ2-7	-	TGTGCCAGCAGTGAAGGGTTTGGCAGTCCCTACGAGCAGTACTTC	CASSEGFGSPYEQYF
-	TRBV19	TRBJ1-5	few	TGTGCCAGTAGTCCCATGACCGGGGGTAGGAATCAGCCCCAGCATTTT	CASSPMTGGRNQPQHF
-	TRBV7-2	TRBJ2-1	-	TGTGCCAGCAGCTTCGGGAATGAGCAGTTCTTC	CASSFGNEQFF
-	TRBV6-5	TRBJ2-6	-	TGTGCGATACCGAGGGCCTCTGGGGCCAACGTCCTGACTTTC	CAIPRASGANVLTF
-	TRBV19	TRBJ1-5	-	TGTGCCAGTAGTATTGGGCAGGGTGGTCTCGGTCAGCCCCAGCATTTT	CASSIGQGGLGQPQHF
TRBD1	TRBV4-3	TRBJ2-6	-	TGCGCCAGCAGCCTCCGGGACAGGGGGCCAGGGGCCAACGTCCTGACTTTC	CASSLRDRGPGANVLTF
TRBD1	TRBV25-1	TRBJ1-2	-	TGTGCCAGCCAAGGAGGGGGACAGGGCTACACCTTC	CASQGGGQGYTF
-	TRBV12-1	TRBJ2-5	-	TGTGCCAGCAGCCGCACAGGGCTAGAGACCCAGTACTTC	CASSRTGLETQYF
-	TRBV4-3	TRBJ2-6	once	TGCGCCAGCAGCCAAGGATCAGATCCTTCTGGGGCCAACGTCCTGACTTTC	CASSQGSDPSGANVLTF
TRBD1	TRBV19	TRBJ2-2	-	TGTGCCACCCAATCAACAGGGGGAAGCACCGGGGAGCTGTTTTTT	CATQSTGGSTGELFF
-	TRBV19	TRBJ2-7	once	TGTGCCAGCAGCCTGCAGGGCTACGAGCAGTACTTC	CASSLQGYEQYF
-	TRBV3-1/TRBV3-2	TRBJ1-6	-	TGTGCCAGCAGCCACGGTAATAATTCACCCCTCCACTTT	CASSHGNNSPLHF
TRBD1	TRBV5-4	TRBJ1-4	-	TGTGCCAGCAGCTCCAGGACAGGGGGCTATGAAAAACTGTTTTTT	CASSSRTGGYEKLFF
TRBD1	TRBV28	TRBJ1-5	-	TGTGCCAGCAGATCGACAGGGGGAAGCAATCAGCCCCAGCATTTT	CASRSTGGSNQPQHF
-	TRBV7-3	TRBJ1-1	-	TGTGCCAGCAGCCAAGGGGCAGGGCGCACTGAAGCTTTCTTT	CASSQGAGRTEAFF
-	TRBV11-2	TRBJ2-5	-	TGTGCCAGCAGCTCAGGGGCAGAGACCCAGTACTTC	CASSSGAETQYF
-	TRBV2	TRBJ1-1	-	TGTGCCAGCAGTGAGGAGGTGTACACTGAAGCTTTCTTT	CASSEEVYTEAFF
TRBD1	TRBV28	TRBJ1-5	-	TGTGCCAGCACCCTCGGGACAGGGCCTATAAGCAATCAGCCCCAGCATTTT	CASTLGTGPISNQPQHF
-	TRBV19	TRBJ1-3	-	TGTGCCAGTAGTATGGACGGACTCTCTGGAAACACCATATATTTT	CASSMDGLSGNTIYF
TRBD1	TRBV11-2	TRBJ1-6	-	TGTGCCAGCAGCTTAACCCGACAGGGAGCTAATTCACCCCTCCACTTT	CASSLTRQGANSPLHF
TRBD2	TRBV6-6	TRBJ2-1	-	TGTGCCAGCAGTCCGTCTCCGGGACTAGCGGGGGTTAATGAGCAGTTCTTC	CASSPSPGLAGVNEQFF
TRBD1	TRBV6-4	TRBJ1-6	-	TGTGCCAGCAGTGACTCCGGGACAGGGAGGAATTCACCCCTCCACTTT	CASSDSGTGRNSPLHF
TRBD1	TRBV4-3	TRBJ1-6	-	TGCGCCAGCAGCCAATTTGGCGGACAGGGGTTTAATTCACCCCTCCACTTT	CASSQFGGQGFNSPLHF
-	TRBV5-1	TRBJ2-5	-	TGCGCCAGCAGCTTGGAAGGGCGCGGGGGCAGGGAGACCCAGTACTTC	CASSLEGRGGRETQYF
-	TRBV5-6	TRBJ1-3	-	TGTGCCAGCAGCCGACGGGACACCCGAAACACCATATATTTT	CASSRRDTRNTIYF
-	TRBV19	TRBJ1-5	-	TGTGCCAGTAGTATGGGCAGCAATCAGCCCCAGCATTTT	CASSMGSNQPQHF